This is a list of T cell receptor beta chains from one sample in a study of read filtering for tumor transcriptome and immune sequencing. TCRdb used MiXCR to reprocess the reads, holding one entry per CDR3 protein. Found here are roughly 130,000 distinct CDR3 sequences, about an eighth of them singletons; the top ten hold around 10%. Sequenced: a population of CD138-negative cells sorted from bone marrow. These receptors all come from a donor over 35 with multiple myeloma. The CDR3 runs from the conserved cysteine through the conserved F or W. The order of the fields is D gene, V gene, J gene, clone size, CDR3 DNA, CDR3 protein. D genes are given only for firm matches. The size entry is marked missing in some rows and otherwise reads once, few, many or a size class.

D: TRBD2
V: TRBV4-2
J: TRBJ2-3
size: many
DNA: TGTGCCAGCAGCCAAGACGGCGGGAGGGTCACAGATACGCAGTATTTT
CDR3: CASSQDGGRVTDTQYF

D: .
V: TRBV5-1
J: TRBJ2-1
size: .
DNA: TGCGCCAGCAGCCCCGTGGGGGTTAGCTCCTACAATGAGCAGTTCTTC
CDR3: CASSPVGVSSYNEQFF

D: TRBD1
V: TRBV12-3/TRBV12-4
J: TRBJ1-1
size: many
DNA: TGTGCCAGCAGTTCACAGGGGGCTCAGGGAACTGAAGCTTTCTTT
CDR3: CASSSQGAQGTEAFF

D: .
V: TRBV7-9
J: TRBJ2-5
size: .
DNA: TGTGCCAGCAGCCAACAGGGAAATCAAGAGACCCAGTACTTC
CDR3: CASSQQGNQETQYF

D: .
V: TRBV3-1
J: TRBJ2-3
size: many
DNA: TGTGCCAGCAGCCAAGCGGGACTCTACACAGATACGCAGTATTTT
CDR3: CASSQAGLYTDTQYF

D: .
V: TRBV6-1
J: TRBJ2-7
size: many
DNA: TGTGCCACCACATACGGGGCGGGGGCCGGCGAGCAGTACTTC
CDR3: CATTYGAGAGEQYF

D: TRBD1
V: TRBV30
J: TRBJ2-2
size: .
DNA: TGTGCCTGGGGAGACAGGGGAGACGGGGAGCTGTTTTTT
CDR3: CAWGDRGDGELFF

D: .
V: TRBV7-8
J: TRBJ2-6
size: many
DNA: TGTGCCTTGGGTAGCCCTGGGGCCAACGTCCTGACTTTC
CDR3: CALGSPGANVLTF

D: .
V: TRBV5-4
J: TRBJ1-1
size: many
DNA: TGTGCCAGCAGCTTGGATCGAGGAGTATTGATAAACACTGAAGCTTTCTTT
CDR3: CASSLDRGVLINTEAFF

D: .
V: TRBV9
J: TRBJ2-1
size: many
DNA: TGTGCCAGCAGCGTAGTCGGGGGCGGACTAGACAATGAGCAGTTCTTC
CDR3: CASSVVGGGLDNEQFF

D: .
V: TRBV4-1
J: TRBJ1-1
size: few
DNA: TGCGCCAGCAGCCAGTTTTCCGAGATTAACACTGAAGCTTTCTTT
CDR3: CASSQFSEINTEAFF

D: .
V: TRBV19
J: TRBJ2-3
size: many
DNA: TGTGCCAGTAGTGTCCCCACCCGACGGGATACGCAGTATTTT
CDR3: CASSVPTRRDTQYF

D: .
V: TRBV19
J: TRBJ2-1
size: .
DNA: TGTGCCAGTAGTATAGTTGGTACCTACAATGAGCAGTTCTTC
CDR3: CASSIVGTYNEQFF

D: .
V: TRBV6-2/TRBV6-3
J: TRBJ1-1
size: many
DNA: TGTGCCAGCAGGGACACCGTGAACACTGAAGCTTTCTTT
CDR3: CASRDTVNTEAFF

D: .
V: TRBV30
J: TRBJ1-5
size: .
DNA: TGTGCCTGGAGTCCGGCTTTGGGTCAGCCCCAGCATTTT
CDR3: CAWSPALGQPQHF

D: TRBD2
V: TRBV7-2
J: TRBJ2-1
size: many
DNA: TGTGCCAGCAGCTTAGGGGGGACTAGCGGGAGAATTGAGCAGTTCTTC
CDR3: CASSLGGTSGRIEQFF

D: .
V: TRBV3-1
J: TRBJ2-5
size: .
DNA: TGTGCCAGCAGCCAAGAATGGAGGGGGGAGACCCAGTACTTC
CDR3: CASSQEWRGETQYF

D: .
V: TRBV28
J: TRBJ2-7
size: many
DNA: TGTGCCAGCAGTTTCAGTCCGGATAGTTCTTACGAGCAGTACTTC
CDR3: CASSFSPDSSYEQYF

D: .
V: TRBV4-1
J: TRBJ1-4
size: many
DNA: TGCGCCAGCAGCCAAGAATTCGGACAGTCGTCTTATGAAAAACTGTTTTTT
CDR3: CASSQEFGQSSYEKLFF

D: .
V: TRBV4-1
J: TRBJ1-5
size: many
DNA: TGCGCCAGCAGCCAAGAGGCCGGACTAGAGGGATACCAGCCCCAGCATTTT
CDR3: CASSQEAGLEGYQPQHF

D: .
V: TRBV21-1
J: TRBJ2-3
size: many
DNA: TGTGCCAGCAGCAAATTCCGACAGGGAAACACAGATACGCAGTATTTT
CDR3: CASSKFRQGNTDTQYF

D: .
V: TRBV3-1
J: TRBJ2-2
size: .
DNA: TGTGCCAGCAGCCTTCCGAGACAGAGCACCGGGGAGCTGTTTTTT
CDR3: CASSLPRQSTGELFF

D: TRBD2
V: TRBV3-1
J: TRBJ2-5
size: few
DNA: TGTGCCAGCAGCCAAGGGAGCGGGGGGGCCCTACAAGAGACCCAGTACTTC
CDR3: CASSQGSGGALQETQYF

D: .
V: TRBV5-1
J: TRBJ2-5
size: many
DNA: TGCGCCAGCAGCTTGGAAAGGGAGGTGGAGGACCAGTACTTC
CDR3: CASSLEREVEDQYF

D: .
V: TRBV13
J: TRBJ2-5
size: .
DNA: TGTGCCAGCAGCTTAGAGGTGACCCAGTACTTC
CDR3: CASSLEVTQYF

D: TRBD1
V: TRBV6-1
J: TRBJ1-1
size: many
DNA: TGTGCCAGCAGTACCTTCGGGACAGGGTTGAACACTGAAGCTTCCTTT
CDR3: CASSTFGTGLNTEASF

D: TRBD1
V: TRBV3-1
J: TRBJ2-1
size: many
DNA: TGTGCCAGCAGCCTGGGACAGGGTAGGAATGAGCAGTTCTTC
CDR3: CASSLGQGRNEQFF

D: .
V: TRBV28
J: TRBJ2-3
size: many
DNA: TGTGCCAGCAGTCCGTATACAGATACGCAGTATTTT
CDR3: CASSPYTDTQYF

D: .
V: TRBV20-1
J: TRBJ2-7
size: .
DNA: TGCAGTGGCCACGGCCCAGCGGGCCCTATCGAGCAGTACTTC
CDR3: CSGHGPAGPIEQYF

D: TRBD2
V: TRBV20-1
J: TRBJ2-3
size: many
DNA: TGCAGTGCTTCGGTCCTGGCTAGCGGGAATAGTGCTAGCACAGATACGCAGTATTTT
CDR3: CSASVLASGNSASTDTQYF

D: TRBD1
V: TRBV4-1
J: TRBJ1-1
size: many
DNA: TGCGCCAGCAGCCAAGGGGACAGGGGGCTTGTAGCTTTCTTT
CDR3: CASSQGDRGLVAFF

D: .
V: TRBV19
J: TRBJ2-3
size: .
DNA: TGTGCCAGTAGTAAGGGCCCAGATACGCAGTATTTT
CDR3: CASSKGPDTQYF